This T cell receptor beta chain was profiled in a study of T-cell reconstitution after alpha-beta-depleted transplantation in children. The study, taken as a whole, reports: The main origin of T-cell counts and diversity one year after transplant was newly produced T cells.

J was trimmed by 4 bases and V by 8 bases; bases with no gene match: 9. Germline values: CDR1 MDHEN, CDR2 SYDVKM. This CDR3 has 14 residues. Unique molecular identifiers were built into the TCRbeta library. TCRdb analysed the PCR reads with MiXCR anew, one entry per CDR3 protein. This table has about 300,000 distinct CDR3 sequences, around 7.1% appearing once. Note on this clonotype: The antigen remains unidentified.

This rearrangement joins TRBV28 to TRBJ2-7, with 9 positions matching TRBD1. Specimen: peripheral blood, collected 360 days after TCRalphabeta/CD19-depleted stem cell transplant. The TCR was taken from a female patient aged 2-10 years who had a stem cell transplant for Fanconi anemia, so the T cells may come from the graft donor. For the CDR3, the DNA is TGTGCCAGCCTTAATACAGGGGGCCCTTACGAGCAGTACTTC. This gives the protein CASLNTGGPYEQYF.